Described below is a single T cell receptor beta chain sequence and its context. The data originate from a study of blood T cell repertoires in COVID-19. Overall study context: Acute and convalescent COVID-19 specimens originated in the United States, Italy and Spain. The cDNA or gDNA used as material had been derived from T cells, B-cell-depleted T cells, or PBMCs.

CDR3 length: 15 amino acids. Germline V lookup: CDR1 MNHEY, CDR2 SMNVEV (reference sequence). V shed 8 bases and J 5 bases; nucleotides not matched to a gene: 10. Study processing details: Reference gene primer amplification yielded estimated nucleated cell counts. Generated by immunoSEQ multiplex PCR, the TCRdb table keeps only in-frame clones and is missing some. That table is the source of V, J and clone size, and D and trimming were worked out from the DNA. Of 240,000 or so clones listed, around 83% are singletons. The clonotype was recovered from a man aged 30 to 39 who had recovered from COVID-19. Sequenced input: peripheral blood. The chain uses TRBV27 and TRBJ2-5, with 11 bases fitting TRBD2. CDR3 sequence (DNA): TGTGCCAGCGGATCACCTAGCGGGGGGAGGGAGACCCAGTACTTC. This encodes CASGSPSGGRETQYF.